This T cell receptor beta chain was identified in a study of T cell repertoires in ileal Crohn's disease. Time point specified: neoterminal ileum biopsy at postoperative endoscopy, about 6 months after surgery. Sequencing was performed with immunoSEQ multiplex PCR; in TCRdb, only in-frame clones are kept and a portion is missing. Of some 20,000 clones listed, over 60% are singletons. On this clone: Its antigen is unidentified.

Germline CDR1 is LNHNV and CDR2 is YYDKDF (reference sequence). The V end lost 1 base, the J end lost 5 bases, and 11 bases lay between the germline ends. The CDR3 has 14 amino acids. Study findings and constraints: Clonality above 26.8% at surgery always came with endoscopic recurrence.

This sequence originates from an adult with Crohn's disease. The sequenced sample consisted of ileal tissue. The V call is TRBV15, the J call TRBJ1-2; D perhaps matches TRBD1 (5 bases). The CDR3 nucleotides read TGTGCCACCAGCAGAGGCGGGGGAATTTATGGCTACACCTTC. It specifies CATSRGGGIYGYTF.